This T cell receptor beta chain was retrieved from a study of blood T cell repertoires in COVID-19. For the study at large: Samples came from the United States, Italy and Spain, spanning acute and convalescent COVID-19. The analysed material was cDNA or gDNA that came from T cells, B-cell-depleted T cells, or PBMCs.

The CDR3 loop spans 13 amino acids. V shed 2 bases and J shed 10 bases, with 12 bases lying between them. CDR1 and CDR2 from the germline V gene are MNHNS and SASEGT. Original analysis: It was from reference gene primer amplification that nucleated cell counts were estimated. Repertoires were generated with immunoSEQ multiplex PCR, while TCRdb's copy carries only in-frame clones and drops some. From that table come the V and J calls and clone size; the DNA was used to work out D and trimming. The sample shows 85,000 to 130,000 clones, 80% to 95% of them seen only once. This TCR was sampled from a man aged 55 to 70 with acute or convalescent COVID-19. V and J are TRBV6-1 and TRBJ2-1, with D maybe TRBD2 (7 bases). Sequences were obtained from peripheral blood. CDR3 sequence reads: CASSEYREGEQFF. CDR3 coding DNA: TGTGCCAGCAGTGAATACAGGGAGGGCGAGCAGTTCTTC.